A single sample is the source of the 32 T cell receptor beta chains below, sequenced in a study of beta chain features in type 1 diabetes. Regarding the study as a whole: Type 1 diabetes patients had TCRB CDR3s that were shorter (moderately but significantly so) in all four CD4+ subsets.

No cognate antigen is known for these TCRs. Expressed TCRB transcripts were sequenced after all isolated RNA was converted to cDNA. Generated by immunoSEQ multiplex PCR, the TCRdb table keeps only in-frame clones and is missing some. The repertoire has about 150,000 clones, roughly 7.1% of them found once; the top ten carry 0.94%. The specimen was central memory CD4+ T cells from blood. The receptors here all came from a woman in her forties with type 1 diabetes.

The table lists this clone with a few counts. The CDR3 sequence: CAISEGRTGVGNTIYF. CDR3 bases: TGTGCCATCAGTGAGGGACGCACAGGGGTGGGAAACACCATATATTTT. The chain employs TRBV10-3 and TRBJ1-3; TRBD1 matches 7 bases. Germline V CDR1 and CDR2: ENHRY, SYGVKD. The CDR3 extends over 16 amino acids. J was trimmed by 4 bases and V by 2 bases; bases with no gene match: 8.

The chain's CDR3 is CASSFRRLAGGYNEQFF. The CDR3 region has the DNA TGTGCCAGCAGCTTCCGGCGACTAGCGGGAGGATACAATGAGCAGTTCTTC. The V gene is TRBV13, the J gene TRBJ2-1; the match to TRBD2 covers 13 bases. Unmatched junction bases numbered 6, after V lost 3 bases and J lost 4 bases. CDR3 length equals 17 residues. Germline V gene data show CDR1 as PRHDT and CDR2 as FYEKMQ (reference sequence).

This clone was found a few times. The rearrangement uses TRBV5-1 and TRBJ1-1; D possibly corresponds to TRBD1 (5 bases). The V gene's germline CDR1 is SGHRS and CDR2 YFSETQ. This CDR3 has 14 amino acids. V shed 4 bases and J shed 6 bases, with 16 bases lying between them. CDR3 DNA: TGCGCCAGCAGCGCTGCGGAGGGGCGGGCTGAAGCTTTCTTT. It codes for CASSAAEGRAEAFF.

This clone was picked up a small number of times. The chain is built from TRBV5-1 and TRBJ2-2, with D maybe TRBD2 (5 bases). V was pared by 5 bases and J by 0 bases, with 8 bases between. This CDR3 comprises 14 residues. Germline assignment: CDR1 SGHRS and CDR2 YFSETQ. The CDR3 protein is CASRWGANTGELFF. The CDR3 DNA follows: TGCGCCAGCAGGTGGGGAGCGAACACCGGGGAGCTGTTTTTT.

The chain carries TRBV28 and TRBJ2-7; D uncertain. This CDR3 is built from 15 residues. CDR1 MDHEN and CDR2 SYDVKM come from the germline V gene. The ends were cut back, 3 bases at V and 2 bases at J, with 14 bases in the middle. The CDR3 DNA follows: TGTGCCAGCAGTTTCACGGCGGCAAACGCCTACGAGCAGTACTTC. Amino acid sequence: CASSFTAANAYEQYF.

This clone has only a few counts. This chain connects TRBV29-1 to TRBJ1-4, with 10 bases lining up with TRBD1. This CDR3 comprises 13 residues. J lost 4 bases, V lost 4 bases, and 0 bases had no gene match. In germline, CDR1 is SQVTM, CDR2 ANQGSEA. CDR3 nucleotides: TGCAGCGTTGGGGACAGGGGTAATGAAAAACTGTTTTTT. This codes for CSVGDRGNEKLFF.

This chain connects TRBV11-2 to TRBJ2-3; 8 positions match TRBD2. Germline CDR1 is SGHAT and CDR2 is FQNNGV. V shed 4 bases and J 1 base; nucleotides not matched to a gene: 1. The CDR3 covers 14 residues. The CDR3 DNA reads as TGTGCCAGCAGCTCGACTAGCGGCACAGATACGCAGTATTTT. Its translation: CASSSTSGTDTQYF.

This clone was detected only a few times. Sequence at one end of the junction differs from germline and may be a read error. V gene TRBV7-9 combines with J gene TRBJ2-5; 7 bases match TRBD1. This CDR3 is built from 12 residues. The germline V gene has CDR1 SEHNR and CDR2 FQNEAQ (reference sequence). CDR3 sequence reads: CASSAGTASPHF. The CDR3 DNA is TGTGCCAGCAGCGCCGGGACAGCCTCCCCCCACTTC.

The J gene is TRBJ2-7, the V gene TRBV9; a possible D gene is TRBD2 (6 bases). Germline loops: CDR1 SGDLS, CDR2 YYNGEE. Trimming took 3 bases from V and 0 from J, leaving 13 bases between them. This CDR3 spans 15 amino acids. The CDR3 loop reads CASSARDSSSYEQYF. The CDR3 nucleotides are TGTGCCAGCAGCGCCAGGGACTCCAGCTCCTACGAGCAGTACTTC.

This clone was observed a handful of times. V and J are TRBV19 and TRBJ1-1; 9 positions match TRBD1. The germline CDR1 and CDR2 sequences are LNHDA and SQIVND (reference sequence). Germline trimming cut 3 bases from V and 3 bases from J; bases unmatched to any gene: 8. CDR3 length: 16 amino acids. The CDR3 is CASSIRTGEGHTEAFF. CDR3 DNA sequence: TGTGCCAGTAGTATCCGGACAGGGGAAGGGCACACTGAAGCTTTCTTT.

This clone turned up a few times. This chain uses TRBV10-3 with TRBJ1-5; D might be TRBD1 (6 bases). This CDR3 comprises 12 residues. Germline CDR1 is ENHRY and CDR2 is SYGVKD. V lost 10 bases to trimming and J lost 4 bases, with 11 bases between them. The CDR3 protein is CATSGANQPQHF. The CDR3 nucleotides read TGTGCCACCTCAGGGGCTAATCAGCCCCAGCATTTT.

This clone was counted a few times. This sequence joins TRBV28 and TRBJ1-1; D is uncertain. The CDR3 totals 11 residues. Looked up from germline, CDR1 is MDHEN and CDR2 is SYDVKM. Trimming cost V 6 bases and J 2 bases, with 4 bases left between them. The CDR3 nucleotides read TGTGCCAGCAGACTAAACACTGAAGCTTTCTTT. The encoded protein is CASRLNTEAFF. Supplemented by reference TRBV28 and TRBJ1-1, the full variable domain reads DVKVTQSSRYLVKRTGEKVFLECVQDMDHENMFWYRQDPGLGLRLIYFSYDVKMKEKGDIPEGYSVSREKKERFSLILESASTNQTSMYLCASRLNTEAFFGQGTRLTVV.

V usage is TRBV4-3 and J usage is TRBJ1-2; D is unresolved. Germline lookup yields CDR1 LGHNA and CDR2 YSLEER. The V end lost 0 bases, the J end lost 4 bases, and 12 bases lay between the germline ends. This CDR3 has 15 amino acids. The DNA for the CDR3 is TGCGCCAGCAGCCAAGATCACAGCCAGAGCTATGGCTACACCTTC. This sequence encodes CASSQDHSQSYGYTF.

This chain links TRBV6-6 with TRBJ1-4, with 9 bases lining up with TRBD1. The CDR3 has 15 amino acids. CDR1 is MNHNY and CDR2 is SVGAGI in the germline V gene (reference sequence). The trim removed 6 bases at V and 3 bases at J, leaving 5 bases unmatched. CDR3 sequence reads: CASRGQGQPNEKLFF. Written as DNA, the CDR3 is TGTGCCAGCAGGGGACAGGGCCAACCTAATGAAAAACTGTTTTTT.

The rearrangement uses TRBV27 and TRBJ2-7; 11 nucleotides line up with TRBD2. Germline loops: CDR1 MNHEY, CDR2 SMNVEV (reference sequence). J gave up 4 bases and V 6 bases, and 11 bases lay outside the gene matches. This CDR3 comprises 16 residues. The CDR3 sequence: CASRGASGRPPYEQYF. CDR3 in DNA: TGTGCCAGCAGGGGGGCTAGCGGGAGGCCGCCTTACGAGCAGTACTTC.

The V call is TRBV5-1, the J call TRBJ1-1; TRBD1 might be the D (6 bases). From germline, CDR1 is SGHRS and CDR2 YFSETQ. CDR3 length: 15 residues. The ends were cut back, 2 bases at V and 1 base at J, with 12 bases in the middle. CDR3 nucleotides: TGCGCCAGCAGCTTACCTGACAGGTGGAACACTGAAGCTTTCTTT. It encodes CASSLPDRWNTEAFF.

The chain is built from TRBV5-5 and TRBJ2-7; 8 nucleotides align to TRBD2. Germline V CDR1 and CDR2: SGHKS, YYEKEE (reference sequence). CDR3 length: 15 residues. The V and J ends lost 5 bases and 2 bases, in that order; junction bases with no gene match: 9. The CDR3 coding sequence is TGTGCCAGCAGGCCCGCCGGGACTAGACCCTACGAGCAGTACTTC. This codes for CASRPAGTRPYEQYF.

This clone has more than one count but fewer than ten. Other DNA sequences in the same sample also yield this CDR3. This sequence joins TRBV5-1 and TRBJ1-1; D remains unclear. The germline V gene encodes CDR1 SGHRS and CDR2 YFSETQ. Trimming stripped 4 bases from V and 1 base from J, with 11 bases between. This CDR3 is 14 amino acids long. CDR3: CASSLGGRNTEAFF. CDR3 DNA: TGCGCCAGCAGCCTGGGAGGGAGGAACACTGAAGCTTTCTTT.

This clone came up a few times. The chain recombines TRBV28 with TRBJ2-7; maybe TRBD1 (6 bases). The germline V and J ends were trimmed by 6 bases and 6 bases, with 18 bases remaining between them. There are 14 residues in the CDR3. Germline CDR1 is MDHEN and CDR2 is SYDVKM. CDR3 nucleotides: TGTGCCAGCAGCATAGGGGGACCCCCGAGCGAGCAGTACTTC. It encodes CASSIGGPPSEQYF.

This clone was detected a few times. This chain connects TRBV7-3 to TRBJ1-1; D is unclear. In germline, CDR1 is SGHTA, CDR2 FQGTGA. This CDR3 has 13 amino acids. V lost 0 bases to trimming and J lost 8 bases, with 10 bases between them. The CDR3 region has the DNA TGTGCCAGCAGCTTAACCTCAGTGAAAGAAGCTTTCTTT. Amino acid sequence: CASSLTSVKEAFF.

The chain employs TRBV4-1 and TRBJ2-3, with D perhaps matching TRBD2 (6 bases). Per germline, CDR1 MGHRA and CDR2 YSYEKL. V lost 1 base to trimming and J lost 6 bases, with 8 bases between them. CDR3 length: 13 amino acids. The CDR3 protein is CASSQAAGDTQYF. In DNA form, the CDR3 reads TGCGCCAGCAGCCAAGCGGCGGGGGATACGCAGTATTTT.

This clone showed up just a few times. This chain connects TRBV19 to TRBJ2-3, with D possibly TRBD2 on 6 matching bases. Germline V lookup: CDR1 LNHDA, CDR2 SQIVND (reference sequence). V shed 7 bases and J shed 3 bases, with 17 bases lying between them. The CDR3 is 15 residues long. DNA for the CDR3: TGTGCCAGTAAAGATGCGGGACCCTCGACAGATACGCAGTATTTT. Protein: CASKDAGPSTDTQYF.

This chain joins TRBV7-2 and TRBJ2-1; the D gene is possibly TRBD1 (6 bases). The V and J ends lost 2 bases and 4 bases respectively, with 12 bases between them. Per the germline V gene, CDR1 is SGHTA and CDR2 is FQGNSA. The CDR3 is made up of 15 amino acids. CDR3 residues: CASSLTRDIYNEQFF. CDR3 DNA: TGTGCCAGCAGCTTAACTCGGGACATATACAATGAGCAGTTCTTC.

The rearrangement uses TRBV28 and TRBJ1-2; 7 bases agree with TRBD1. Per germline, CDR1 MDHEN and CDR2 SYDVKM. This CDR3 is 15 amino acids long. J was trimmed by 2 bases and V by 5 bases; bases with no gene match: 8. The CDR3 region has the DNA TGTGCCAGCAGTCACGGGACAGAGAAAAACTATGGCTACACCTTC. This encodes CASSHGTEKNYGYTF.

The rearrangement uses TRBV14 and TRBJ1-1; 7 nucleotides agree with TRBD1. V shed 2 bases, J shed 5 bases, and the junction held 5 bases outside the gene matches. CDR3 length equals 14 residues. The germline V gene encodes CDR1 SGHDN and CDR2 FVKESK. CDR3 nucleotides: TGTGCCAGCAGCCAATACAGGGGCCAAACTGAAGCTTTCTTT. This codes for CASSQYRGQTEAFF.

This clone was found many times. The CDR3 DNA sequence: TGTGCCAGCAGTCCTCCGGGACACAACTCCAACTCCTACGAGCAGTACTTC. Translation: CASSPPGHNSNSYEQYF. The chain is built from TRBV28 and TRBJ2-7; possibly TRBD1 for D (6 bases). The CDR3 loop spans 17 amino acids. V lost 5 bases to trimming and J lost 0 bases, with 20 bases between them. Germline lookup yields CDR1 MDHEN and CDR2 SYDVKM.

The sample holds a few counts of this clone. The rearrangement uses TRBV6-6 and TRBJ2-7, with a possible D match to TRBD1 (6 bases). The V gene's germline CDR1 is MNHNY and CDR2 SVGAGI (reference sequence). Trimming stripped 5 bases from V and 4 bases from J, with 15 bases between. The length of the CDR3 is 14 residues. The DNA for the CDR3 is TGTGCCAGCAGTACCCAAACAGGGCGGTACGAGCAGTACTTC. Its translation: CASSTQTGRYEQYF.

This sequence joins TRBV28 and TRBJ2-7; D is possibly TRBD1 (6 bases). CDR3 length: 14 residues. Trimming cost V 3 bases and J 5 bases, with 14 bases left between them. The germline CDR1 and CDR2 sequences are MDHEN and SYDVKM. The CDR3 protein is CASSFTGQRDEQYF. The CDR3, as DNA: TGTGCCAGCAGTTTTACAGGGCAACGTGACGAGCAGTACTTC. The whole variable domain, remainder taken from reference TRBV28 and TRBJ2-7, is DVKVTQSSRYLVKRTGEKVFLECVQDMDHENMFWYRQDPGLGLRLIYFSYDVKMKEKGDIPEGYSVSREKKERFSLILESASTNQTSMYLCASSFTGQRDEQYFGPGTRLTVT.

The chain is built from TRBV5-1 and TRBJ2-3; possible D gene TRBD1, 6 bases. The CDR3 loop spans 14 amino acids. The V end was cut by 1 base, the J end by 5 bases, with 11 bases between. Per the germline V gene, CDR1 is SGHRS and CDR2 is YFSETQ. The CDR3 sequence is CASSLNRAGDTQYF. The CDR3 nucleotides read TGCGCCAGCAGCTTGAACAGGGCGGGAGATACGCAGTATTTT.

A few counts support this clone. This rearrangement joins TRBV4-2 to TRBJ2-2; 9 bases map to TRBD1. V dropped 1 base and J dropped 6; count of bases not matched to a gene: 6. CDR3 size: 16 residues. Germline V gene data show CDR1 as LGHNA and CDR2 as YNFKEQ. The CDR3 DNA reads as TGTGCCAGCAGCCAAGGAGGGACAGGGAGCCCCGGGGAGCTGTTTTTT. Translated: CASSQGGTGSPGELFF.

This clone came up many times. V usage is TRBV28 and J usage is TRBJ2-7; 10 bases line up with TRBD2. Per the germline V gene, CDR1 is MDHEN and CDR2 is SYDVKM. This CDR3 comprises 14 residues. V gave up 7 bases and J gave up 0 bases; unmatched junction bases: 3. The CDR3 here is CASKLAGFSYEQYF. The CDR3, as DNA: TGTGCCAGCAAACTAGCGGGGTTCTCCTACGAGCAGTACTTC.

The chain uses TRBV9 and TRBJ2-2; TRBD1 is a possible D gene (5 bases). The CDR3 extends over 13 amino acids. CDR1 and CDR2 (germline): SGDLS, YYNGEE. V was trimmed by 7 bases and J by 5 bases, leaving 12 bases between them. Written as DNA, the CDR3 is TGTGCCAGCGGGGCAGGGTTAACCGGGGAGCTGTTTTTT. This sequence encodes CASGAGLTGELFF.